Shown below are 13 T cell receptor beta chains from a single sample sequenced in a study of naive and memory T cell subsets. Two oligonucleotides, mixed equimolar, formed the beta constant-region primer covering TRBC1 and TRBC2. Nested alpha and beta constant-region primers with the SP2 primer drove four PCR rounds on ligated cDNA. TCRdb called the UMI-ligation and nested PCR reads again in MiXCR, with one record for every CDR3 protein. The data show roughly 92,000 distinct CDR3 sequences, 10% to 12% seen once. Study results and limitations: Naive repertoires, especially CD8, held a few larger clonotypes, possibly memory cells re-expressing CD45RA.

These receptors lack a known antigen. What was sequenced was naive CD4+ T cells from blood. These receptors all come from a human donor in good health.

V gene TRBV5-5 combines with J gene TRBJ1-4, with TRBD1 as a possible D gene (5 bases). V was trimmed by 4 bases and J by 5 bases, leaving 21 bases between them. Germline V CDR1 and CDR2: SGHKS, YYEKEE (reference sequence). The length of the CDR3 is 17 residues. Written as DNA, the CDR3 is TGTGCCAGCAGCCGGGCACCGGGACCTACGGCGAATGAAAAACTGTTTTTT. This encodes CASSRAPGPTANEKLFF.

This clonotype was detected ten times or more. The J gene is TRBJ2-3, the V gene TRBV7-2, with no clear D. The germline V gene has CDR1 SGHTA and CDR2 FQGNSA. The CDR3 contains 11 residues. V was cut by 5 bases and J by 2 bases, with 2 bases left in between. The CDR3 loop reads CASSHTDTQYF. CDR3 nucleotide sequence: TGTGCCAGCAGCCACACAGATACGCAGTATTTT.

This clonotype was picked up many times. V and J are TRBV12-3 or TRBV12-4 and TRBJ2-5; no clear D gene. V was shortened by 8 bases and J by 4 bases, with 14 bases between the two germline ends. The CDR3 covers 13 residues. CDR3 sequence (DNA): TGTGCCAGCCTTCGAGAGAATGGAGAGACCCAGTACTTC. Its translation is CASLRENGETQYF.

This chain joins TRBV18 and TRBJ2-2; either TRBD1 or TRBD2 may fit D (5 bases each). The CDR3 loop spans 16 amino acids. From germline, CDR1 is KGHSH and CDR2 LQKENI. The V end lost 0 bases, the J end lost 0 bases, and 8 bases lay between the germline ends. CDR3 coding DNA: TGTGCCAGCTCACCACCAGGGACCGCGAACACCGGGGAGCTGTTTTTT. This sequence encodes CASSPPGTANTGELFF.

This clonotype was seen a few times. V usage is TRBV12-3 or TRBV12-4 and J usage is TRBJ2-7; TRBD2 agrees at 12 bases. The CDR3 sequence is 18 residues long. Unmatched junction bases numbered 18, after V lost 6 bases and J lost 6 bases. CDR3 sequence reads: CASSSPGLAGPMISEQYF. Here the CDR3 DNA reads TGTGCCAGCAGCTCACCGGGACTAGCGGGCCCCATGATTTCCGAGCAGTACTTC.

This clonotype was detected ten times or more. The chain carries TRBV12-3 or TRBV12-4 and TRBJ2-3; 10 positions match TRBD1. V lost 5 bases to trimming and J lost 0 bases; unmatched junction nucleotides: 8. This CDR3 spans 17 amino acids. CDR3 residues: CASSNDRGPASTDTQYF. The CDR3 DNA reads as TGTGCCAGCAGTAATGACAGGGGGCCCGCAAGCACAGATACGCAGTATTTT.

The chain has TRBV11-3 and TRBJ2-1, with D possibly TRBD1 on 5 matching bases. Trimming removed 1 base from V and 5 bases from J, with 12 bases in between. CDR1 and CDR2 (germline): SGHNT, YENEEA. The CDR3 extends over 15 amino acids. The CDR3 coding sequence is TGTGCCAGCAGCTTAGGGCTACTCAGGGACAATGAGCAGTTCTTC. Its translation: CASSLGLLRDNEQFF. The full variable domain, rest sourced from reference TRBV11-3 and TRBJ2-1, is EAGVVQSPRYKIIEKKQPVAFWCNPISGHNTLYWYLQNLGQGPELLIRYENEEAVDDSQLPKDRFSAERLKGVDSTLKIQPAELGDSAVYLCASSLGLLRDNEQFFGPGTRLTVL.

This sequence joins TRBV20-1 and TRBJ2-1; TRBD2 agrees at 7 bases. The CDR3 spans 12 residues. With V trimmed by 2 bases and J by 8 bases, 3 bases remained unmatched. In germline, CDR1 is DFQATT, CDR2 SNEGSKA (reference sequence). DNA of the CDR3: TGCAGTGCTAGACGACTAGCAGATGAGCAGTTCTTC. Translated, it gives CSARRLADEQFF.

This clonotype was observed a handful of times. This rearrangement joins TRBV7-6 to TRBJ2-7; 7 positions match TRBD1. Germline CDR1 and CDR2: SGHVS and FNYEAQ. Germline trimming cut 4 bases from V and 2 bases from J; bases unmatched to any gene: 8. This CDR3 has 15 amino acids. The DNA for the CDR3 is TGTGCCAGCAGCTACAAGGGACAGTACCCCTACGAGCAGTACTTC. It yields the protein CASSYKGQYPYEQYF.

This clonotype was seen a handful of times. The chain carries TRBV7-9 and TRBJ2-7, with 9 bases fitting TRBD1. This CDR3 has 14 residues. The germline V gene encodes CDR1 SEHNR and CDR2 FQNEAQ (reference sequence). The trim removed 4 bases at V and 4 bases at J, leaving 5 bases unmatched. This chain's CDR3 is CASSYGTGFYEQYF. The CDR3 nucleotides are TGTGCCAGCAGCTACGGGACAGGGTTTTACGAGCAGTACTTC.

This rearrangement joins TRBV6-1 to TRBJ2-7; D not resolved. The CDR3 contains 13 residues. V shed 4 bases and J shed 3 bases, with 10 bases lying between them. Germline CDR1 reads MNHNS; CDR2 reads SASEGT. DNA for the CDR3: TGTGCCAGCAGTGGGCGCGACCGCTACGAGCAGTACTTC. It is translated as CASSGRDRYEQYF.

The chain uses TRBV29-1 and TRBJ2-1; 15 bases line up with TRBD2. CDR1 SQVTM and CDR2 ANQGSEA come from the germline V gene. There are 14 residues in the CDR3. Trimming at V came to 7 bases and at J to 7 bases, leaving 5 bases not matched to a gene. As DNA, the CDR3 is TGCAGCGCTCGGACTAGCGGGAGGGAAAATGAGCAGTTCTTC. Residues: CSARTSGRENEQFF.

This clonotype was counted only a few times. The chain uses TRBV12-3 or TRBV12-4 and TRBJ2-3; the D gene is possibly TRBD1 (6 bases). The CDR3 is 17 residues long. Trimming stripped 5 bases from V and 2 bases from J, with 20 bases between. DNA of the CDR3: TGTGCCAGCAGTCCCCCCCGGACAGCTTTGTCCACAGATACGCAGTATTTT. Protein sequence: CASSPPRTALSTDTQYF.